This TCR beta chain was found in a study of human T cells and chemical hapten exposure (TCRdb year 2021). At the level of the whole study: For sensitization, 2% DPC in acetone was applied to a 2 cm by 2 cm area of upper inner arm skin. Patients additionally received weekly therapeutic DPC doses to the scalp throughout the approximately 24-week study period. Patch testing was performed on the upper back with Finn chambers containing 0.01% DPC, and the patch tests were scored after 6 days according to International Contact Dermatitis Research Group standards. Most of the patients in the cohort were female, and the cohort covered alopecia areata with under or over 50% scalp involvement, alopecia totalis and alopecia universalis. Libraries were pooled for sequencing, and variation in per-sample TCR yields was attributed mainly to small differences in library volumes within the pool. Peripheral blood TCR repertoire changes were tracked in vivo in alopecia patients during primary and secondary sensitization to the hapten diphenylcyclopropenone (DPC). Patient blood was sampled pre-sensitization (week 0) and at 2, 6 and about 24 weeks after DPC sensitization. Blood for TCR sequencing was provided by twenty-nine alopecia patients at one to four time points (pre-sensitization, 2, 6 and 24 weeks). General conclusions and limits of the study: Expanded TCRs formed significantly more large CDR3 similarity clusters than pre-sensitization or healthy control sets, consistent with antigen-driven responses. The number of PT1 expanded TCRs positively correlated with patch test score, significant at thresholds 8, 16 and 32 but not 4. Because all patients had alopecia, a presumed autoimmune disease, the immune response of the patients might differ from that of healthy individuals. DPC sensitization did not change how many TCRs were above 1 in 1000 frequency, and no evidence was found of alterations in global repertoire structure. After repeated subsampling, the strength of the expansion versus patch-test correlation and the threshold at which it became significant changed.

The table lists this clonotype with many counts. The target of this receptor is not known. No qualities accompany the bases; no much larger clone lies one base away. What the time point label conveys for this sample: patch test 1, 2 weeks after DPC sensitization. The meaning of the sample's treatment or condition label: therapeutic diphenylcyclopropenone sensitization with weekly scalp DPC. At every patch-test visit, the blood draw took place before the patch test was put on. Eligible patients were aged 18 to 70, diagnosed with alopecia, deemed suitable for DPC therapy, and excluded if pregnant. Unfractionated whole blood was collected in Tempus Blood RNA tubes, and total RNA was extracted from that blood. Library method: RACE. TCRdb shows the sequencer as NextSeq 500. During library preparation, unique molecular identifiers were attached to individual cDNA molecules so that TCRs could be counted quantitatively and reproducibly. Both TCR alpha and TCR beta chains were sequenced from each blood RNA sample. The published analysis was carried out like this. The median number of TCRs per sample was approximately 98,000, ranging from about 23,224 to 690,600. V, J and CDR3 annotation of the TCR reads was carried out using the Decombinator software suite. To make PS versus PT1 abundance plots, every sample was subsampled to the same number of TCRs (28,000). Expanded TCRs were defined as absent before sensitization and observed at least eight times at the 2-week time point. TCRdb passed the public sequencing reads through fastp at Q25 and MiXCR, retaining productive beta sequences. Merged by CDR3 protein, the rows form single entries marked with the most common genes and DNA. What appears here as the V and J calls and clone size reflects TCRdb's work, not the paper's. Present in this sample are about 70,000 distinct CDR3 sequences, approximately 9.4% of which were seen just once. Jointly, the top ten make up 2.5% to 4% of the sample.

This sequence was found in a woman in her thirties or forties with alopecia areata. Some clones in this sample may be carry-over from other donors' samples. The specimen comprised whole blood, sampled in connection with sensitization to the hapten diphenylcyclopropenone (DPC).

The DNA is as follows: TGTGCCAGCAGTCCACACGGACTAGCGGGGGCCCAGTACCAAGAGACCCAGTACTTC. It is translated as CASSPHGLAGAQYQETQYF. Recombination linked TRBV12-3 or TRBV12-4 to TRBJ2-5; 13 bases in the junction line up with TRBD2. The junction shows trimming of 5 bases on V and 0 bases on J, and the gene matches do not reach 12 bases of it. Spanning cysteine to phenylalanine, the CDR3 consists of 19 amino acids. Only CDR3 DNA is held: 57 bases, read in frame from base 1.